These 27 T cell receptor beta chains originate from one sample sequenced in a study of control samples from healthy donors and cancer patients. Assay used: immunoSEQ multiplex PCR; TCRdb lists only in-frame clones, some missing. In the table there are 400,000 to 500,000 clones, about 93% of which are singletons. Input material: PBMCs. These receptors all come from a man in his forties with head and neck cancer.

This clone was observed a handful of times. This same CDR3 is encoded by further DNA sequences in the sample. DNA for the CDR3: TGCGCCAGCAGCTTTCGGGACACAGATACGCAGTATTTT. The encoded protein is CASSFRDTDTQYF. The rearrangement uses TRBV5-1 and TRBJ2-3, with a possible D match to TRBD2 (5 bases). Trimming took 2 bases from V and 2 from J, leaving 6 bases between them. This CDR3 is 13 amino acids long. Germline values: CDR1 SGHRS, CDR2 YFSETQ.

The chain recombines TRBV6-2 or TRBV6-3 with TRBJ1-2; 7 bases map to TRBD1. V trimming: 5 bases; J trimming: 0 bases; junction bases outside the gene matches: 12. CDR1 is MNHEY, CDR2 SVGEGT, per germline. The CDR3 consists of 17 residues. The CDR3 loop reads CASSPGQTLYSNYGYTF. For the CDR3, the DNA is TGTGCCAGCAGTCCGGGACAGACGTTATACTCTAACTATGGCTACACCTTC.

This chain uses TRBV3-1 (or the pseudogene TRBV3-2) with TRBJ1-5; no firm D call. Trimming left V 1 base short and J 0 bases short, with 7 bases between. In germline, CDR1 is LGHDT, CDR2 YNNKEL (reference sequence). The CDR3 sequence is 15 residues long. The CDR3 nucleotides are TGTGCCAGCAGCCAAGGGCACGTTAGCAATCAGCCCCAGCATTTT. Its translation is CASSQGHVSNQPQHF.

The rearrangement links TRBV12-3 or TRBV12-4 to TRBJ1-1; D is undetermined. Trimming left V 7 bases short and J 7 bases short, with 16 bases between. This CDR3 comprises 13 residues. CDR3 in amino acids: CASMSRHNGEAFF. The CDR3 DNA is TGTGCCAGCATGAGTCGACATAACGGTGAAGCTTTCTTT.

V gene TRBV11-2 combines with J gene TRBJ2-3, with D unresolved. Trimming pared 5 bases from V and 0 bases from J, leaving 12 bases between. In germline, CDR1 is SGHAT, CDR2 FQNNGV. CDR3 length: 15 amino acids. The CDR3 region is CASSPPLRSTDTQYF. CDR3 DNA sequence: TGTGCCAGCAGCCCCCCCCTAAGGAGCACAGATACGCAGTATTTT.

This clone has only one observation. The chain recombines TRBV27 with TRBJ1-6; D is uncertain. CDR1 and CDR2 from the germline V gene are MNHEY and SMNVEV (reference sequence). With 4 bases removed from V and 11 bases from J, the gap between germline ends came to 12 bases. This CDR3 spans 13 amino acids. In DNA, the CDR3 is TGTGCCAGCAGTTCACCACCGGGAACACCCCTCCACTTT. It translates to CASSSPPGTPLHF.

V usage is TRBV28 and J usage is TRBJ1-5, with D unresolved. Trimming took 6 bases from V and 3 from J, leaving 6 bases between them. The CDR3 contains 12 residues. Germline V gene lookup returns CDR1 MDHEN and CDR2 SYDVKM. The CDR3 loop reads CASRPVNQPQHF. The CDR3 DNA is TGTGCCAGCAGGCCAGTCAATCAGCCCCAGCATTTT.

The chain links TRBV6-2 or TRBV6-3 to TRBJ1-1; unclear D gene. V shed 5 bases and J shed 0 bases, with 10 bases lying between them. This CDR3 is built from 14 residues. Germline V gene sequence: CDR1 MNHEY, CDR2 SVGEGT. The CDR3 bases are TGTGCCAGCAGTGGAACAACAGTGAACACTGAAGCTTTCTTT. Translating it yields CASSGTTVNTEAFF.

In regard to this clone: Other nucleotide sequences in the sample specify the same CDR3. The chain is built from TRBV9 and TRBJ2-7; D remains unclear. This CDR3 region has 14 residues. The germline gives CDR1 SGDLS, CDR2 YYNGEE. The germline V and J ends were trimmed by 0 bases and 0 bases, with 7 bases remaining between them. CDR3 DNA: TGTGCCAGCAGCGTAGCCCCAAGCTCCTACGAGCAGTACTTC. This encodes CASSVAPSSYEQYF.

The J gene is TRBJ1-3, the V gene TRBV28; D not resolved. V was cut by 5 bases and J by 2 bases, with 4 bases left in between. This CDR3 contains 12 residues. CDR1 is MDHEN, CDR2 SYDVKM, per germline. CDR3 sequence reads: CASSTTGNTIYF. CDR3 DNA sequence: TGTGCCAGCAGTACAACTGGAAACACCATATATTTT.

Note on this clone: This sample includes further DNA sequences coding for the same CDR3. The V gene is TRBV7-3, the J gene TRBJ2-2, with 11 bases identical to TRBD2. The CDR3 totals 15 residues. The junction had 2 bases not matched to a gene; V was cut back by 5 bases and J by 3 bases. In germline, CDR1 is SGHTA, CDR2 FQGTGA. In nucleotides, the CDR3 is TGTGCCAGCAGCCTAGCGGGGGGATACACCGGGGAGCTGTTTTTT. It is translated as CASSLAGGYTGELFF.

Here the CDR3 DNA reads TGTGCCAGTAGTAAGGACCGGGCCCTCGGCTTCCGAATGGATAATTCACCCCTCCACTTT. It specifies CASSKDRALGFRMDNSPLHF. V and J are TRBV19 and TRBJ1-6; D not resolved. This CDR3 contains 20 residues. V lost 4 bases to trimming and J lost 5 bases, with 27 bases between them. Germline V lookup: CDR1 LNHDA, CDR2 SQIVND (reference sequence).

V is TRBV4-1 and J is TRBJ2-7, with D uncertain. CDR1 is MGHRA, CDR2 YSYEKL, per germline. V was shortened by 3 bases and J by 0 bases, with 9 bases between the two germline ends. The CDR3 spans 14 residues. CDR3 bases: TGCGCCAGCAGCCAGGGCCCCGCCTCCTACGAGCAGTACTTC. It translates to CASSQGPASYEQYF.

CDR3 in amino acids: CASRWSEAGVNEQFF. The CDR3 DNA sequence: TGTGCCAGCAGATGGTCCGAGGCAGGGGTCAATGAGCAGTTCTTC. The chain recombines TRBV6-5 with TRBJ2-1; possibly TRBD1 for D (6 bases). CDR1 is MNHEY and CDR2 is SVGAGI in the germline V gene. The CDR3 spans 15 residues. V was pared by 6 bases and J by 6 bases, with 18 bases between.

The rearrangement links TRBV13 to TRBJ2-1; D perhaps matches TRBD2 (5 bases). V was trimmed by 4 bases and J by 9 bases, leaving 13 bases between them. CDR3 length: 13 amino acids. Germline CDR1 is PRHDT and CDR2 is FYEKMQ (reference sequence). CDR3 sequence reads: CASSSPSLGEQFF. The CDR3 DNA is TGTGCCAGCAGCTCTCCTAGCCTCGGTGAGCAGTTCTTC.

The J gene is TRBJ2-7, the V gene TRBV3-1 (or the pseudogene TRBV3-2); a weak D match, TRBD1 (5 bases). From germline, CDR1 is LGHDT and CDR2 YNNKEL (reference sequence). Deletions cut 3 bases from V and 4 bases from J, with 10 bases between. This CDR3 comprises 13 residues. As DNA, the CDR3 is TGTGCCAGCAGCCACCAGACAGCTTACGAGCAGTACTTC. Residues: CASSHQTAYEQYF.

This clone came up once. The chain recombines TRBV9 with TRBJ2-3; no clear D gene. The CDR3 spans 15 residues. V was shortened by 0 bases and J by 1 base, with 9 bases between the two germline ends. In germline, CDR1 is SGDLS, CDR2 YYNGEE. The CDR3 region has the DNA TGTGCCAGCAGCGTAGCCATGAGCGGCACAGATACGCAGTATTTT. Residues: CASSVAMSGTDTQYF.

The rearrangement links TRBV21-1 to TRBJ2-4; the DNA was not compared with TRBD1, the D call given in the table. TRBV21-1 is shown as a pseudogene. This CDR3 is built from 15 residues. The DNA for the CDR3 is TGTGCCAGCAGCAAAGTTGGGCTAACCAAAAACATTCAGTACTTC. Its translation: CASSKVGLTKNIQYF.

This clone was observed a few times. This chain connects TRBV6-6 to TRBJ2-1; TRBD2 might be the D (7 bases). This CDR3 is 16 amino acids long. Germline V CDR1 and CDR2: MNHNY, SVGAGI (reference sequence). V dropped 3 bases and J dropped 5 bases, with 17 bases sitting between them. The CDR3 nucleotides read TGTGCCAGCAGTTATCTCTGGGGGGGCCTTGACAATGAGCAGTTCTTC. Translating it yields CASSYLWGGLDNEQFF.

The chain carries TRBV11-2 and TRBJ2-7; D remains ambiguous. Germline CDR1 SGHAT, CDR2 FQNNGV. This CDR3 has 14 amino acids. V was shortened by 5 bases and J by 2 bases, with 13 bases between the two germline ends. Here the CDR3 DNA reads TGTGCCAGCAGCGTCATCAGCCAACCCTACGAGCAGTACTTC. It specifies CASSVISQPYEQYF.

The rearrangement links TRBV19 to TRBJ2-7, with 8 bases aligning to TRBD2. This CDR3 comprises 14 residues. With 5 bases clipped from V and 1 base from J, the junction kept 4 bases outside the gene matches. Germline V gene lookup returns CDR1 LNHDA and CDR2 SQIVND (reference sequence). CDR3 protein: CASSPTSASYEQYF. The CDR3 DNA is TGTGCCAGTAGTCCGACTAGCGCGTCCTACGAGCAGTACTTC.

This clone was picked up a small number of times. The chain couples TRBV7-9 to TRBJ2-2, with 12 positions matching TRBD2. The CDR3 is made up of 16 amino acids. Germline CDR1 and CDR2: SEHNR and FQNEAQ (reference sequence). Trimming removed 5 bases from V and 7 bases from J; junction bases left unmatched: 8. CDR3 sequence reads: CASSPPTSGRFGELFF. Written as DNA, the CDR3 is TGTGCCAGCAGCCCCCCGACTAGCGGGAGATTCGGGGAGCTGTTTTTT.

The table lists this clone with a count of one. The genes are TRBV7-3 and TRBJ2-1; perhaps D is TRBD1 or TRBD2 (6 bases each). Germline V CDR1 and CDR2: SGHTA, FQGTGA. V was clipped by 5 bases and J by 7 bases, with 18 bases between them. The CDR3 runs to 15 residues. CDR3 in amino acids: CASSPTGAQWNEQFF. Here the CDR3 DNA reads TGTGCCAGCAGCCCCACGGGGGCGCAGTGGAATGAGCAGTTCTTC.

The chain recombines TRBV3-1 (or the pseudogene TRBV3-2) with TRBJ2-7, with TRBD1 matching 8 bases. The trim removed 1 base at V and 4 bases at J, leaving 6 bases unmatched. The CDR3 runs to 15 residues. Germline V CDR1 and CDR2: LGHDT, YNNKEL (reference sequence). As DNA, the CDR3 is TGTGCCAGCAGCCAAGCGCACCGGACAGGGTACGAGCAGTACTTC. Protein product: CASSQAHRTGYEQYF.

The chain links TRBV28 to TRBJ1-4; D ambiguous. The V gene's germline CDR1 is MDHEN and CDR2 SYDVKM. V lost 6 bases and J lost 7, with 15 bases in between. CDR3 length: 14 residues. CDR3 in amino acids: CASSLQGMAEKLFF. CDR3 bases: TGTGCCAGCAGCCTTCAAGGCATGGCTGAAAAACTGTTTTTT.

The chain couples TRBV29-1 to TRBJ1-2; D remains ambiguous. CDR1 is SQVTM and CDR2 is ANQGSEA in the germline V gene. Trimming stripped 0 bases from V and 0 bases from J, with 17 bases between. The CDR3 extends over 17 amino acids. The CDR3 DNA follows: TGCAGCGTTGAAGACGAGGATGCCAGATTAGCTAACTATGGCTACACCTTC. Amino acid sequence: CSVEDEDARLANYGYTF.

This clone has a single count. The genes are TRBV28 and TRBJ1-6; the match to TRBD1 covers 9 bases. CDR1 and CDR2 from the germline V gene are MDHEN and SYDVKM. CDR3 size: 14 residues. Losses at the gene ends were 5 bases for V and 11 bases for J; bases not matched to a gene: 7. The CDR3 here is CASSRTGEVTPLHF. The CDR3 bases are TGTGCCAGCAGTAGGACAGGGGAAGTGACACCCCTCCACTTT.